The 13 T cell receptor beta chains in this list originate from one sample, sequenced in a study of T cell responses to AZD1222 COVID-19 vaccine. Data came from immunoSEQ multiplex PCR; TCRdb stores just in-frame clones and leaves some out. The sample lists about 110,000 clones; over 80% were seen once. Sequencing was performed on peripheral blood, taken on day 0 of AZD1222 vaccination. All receptors come from an adult in good health.

The chain employs TRBV5-1 and TRBJ2-3; D gene unclear. The CDR3 is 14 residues long. CDR1 is SGHRS, CDR2 YFSETQ, per germline. V was clipped by 0 bases and J by 2 bases, with 7 bases between them. CDR3 region: CASSLARITDTQYF. The CDR3 DNA follows: TGCGCCAGCAGCTTGGCCAGGATCACAGATACGCAGTATTTT.

V and J are TRBV18 and TRBJ2-1, with 8 bases matching TRBD2. The trim removed 3 bases at V and 1 base at J, leaving 11 bases unmatched. The germline V gene has CDR1 KGHSH and CDR2 LQKENI. This CDR3 has 18 amino acids. This chain's CDR3 is CASSPFPRGGRSYNEQFF. CDR3 nucleotides: TGTGCCAGCTCACCTTTCCCTCGGGGCGGGAGGTCCTACAATGAGCAGTTCTTC.

This clone was seen a handful of times. The genes are TRBV30 and TRBJ1-4; D is unresolved. CDR3 length: 13 residues. V lost 4 bases and J lost 8, with 14 bases in between. The germline V gene encodes CDR1 GTSNPN and CDR2 SVGIG (reference sequence). CDR3 DNA sequence: TGTGCCTGGAATTTAGCTTGGCAAGAAAAACTGTTTTTT. It encodes CAWNLAWQEKLFF.

V is TRBV15 and J is TRBJ1-2; D remains ambiguous. This CDR3 region has 16 residues. Per the germline V gene, CDR1 is LNHNV and CDR2 is YYDKDF (reference sequence). V lost 4 bases and J lost 1, with 16 bases in between. The CDR3, as DNA: TGTGCCACCAGCAACGGGTGGCGGGAGGTTAACTATGGCTACACCTTC. This encodes CATSNGWREVNYGYTF.

The chain employs TRBV19 and TRBJ1-4, with 11 bases that match TRBD1. With V trimmed by 4 bases and J by 9 bases, 4 bases remained unmatched. The CDR3 covers 14 residues. Germline V CDR1 and CDR2: LNHDA, SQIVND (reference sequence). CDR3 DNA sequence: TGTGCCAGTAGTACGGGACAGGGGGATAAAAAACTGTTTTTT. It codes for CASSTGQGDKKLFF.

This clone showed up just once. The rearrangement joins TRBV7-2 to TRBJ1-3; D gene unclear. The germline V gene has CDR1 SGHTA and CDR2 FQGNSA. The CDR3 loop spans 16 amino acids. V was cut by 0 bases and J by 0 bases, with 9 bases left in between. The CDR3 here is CASSLAPRLSGNTIYF. In DNA, the CDR3 is TGTGCCAGCAGCTTAGCCCCAAGGCTCTCTGGAAACACCATATATTTT.

In its sample, this clone was seen a few times. The V call is TRBV5-4, the J call TRBJ1-2; 8 bases map to TRBD1. This CDR3 comprises 18 residues. J lost 7 bases, V lost 9 bases, and 26 bases had no gene match. Germline V CDR1 and CDR2: SGHNT, YYREEE (reference sequence). CDR3 nucleotides: TGTGCCACCCTACCGGACAGGGCTCTGGGGGGAGGTTTAGGTGGCTACACCTTC. It encodes CATLPDRALGGGLGGYTF.

The chain uses TRBV5-8 and TRBJ2-6; unclear D gene. The germline V gene encodes CDR1 SGHTS and CDR2 YDEGEE. The ends were cut back, 6 bases at V and 1 base at J, with 11 bases in the middle. This CDR3 comprises 15 residues. DNA for the CDR3: TGTGCCAGCATCCCGATCCTATCTGGGGCCAACGTCCTGACTTTC. Amino acid sequence: CASIPILSGANVLTF.

The chain is built from TRBV7-6 and TRBJ2-1; 14 nucleotides line up with TRBD2. CDR3 length equals 16 residues. Germline CDR1 and CDR2: SGHVS and FNYEAQ. With 5 bases clipped from V and 7 bases from J, the junction kept 7 bases outside the gene matches. CDR3 region: CASSMGLAGVINEQFF. The CDR3, as DNA: TGTGCCAGCAGCATGGGACTAGCGGGAGTAATAAATGAGCAGTTCTTC.

This chain links TRBV27 with TRBJ2-3; D remains unclear. Germline loops: CDR1 MNHEY, CDR2 SMNVEV (reference sequence). The V end was cut by 5 bases, the J end by 4 bases, with 16 bases between. The CDR3 length is 15 residues. CDR3 amino acids: CASSRVPQSADTQYF. The CDR3 nucleotides read TGTGCCAGCAGTAGAGTCCCACAGTCTGCAGATACGCAGTATTTT.

The gene calls are TRBV5-1 and TRBJ2-2; TRBD2 agrees at 7 bases. J was trimmed by 3 bases and V by 4 bases; bases with no gene match: 6. Looked up from germline, CDR1 is SGHRS and CDR2 is YFSETQ. The CDR3 runs to 15 residues. CDR3 sequence (DNA): TGCGCCAGCAGCAACCGGACTAGTCACACCGGGGAGCTGTTTTTT. This translates into CASSNRTSHTGELFF.

The gene calls are TRBV3-1 (or the pseudogene TRBV3-2) and TRBJ1-3; D gene uncertain. The CDR3 spans 18 residues. Deletions cut 1 base from V and 2 bases from J, with 18 bases between. CDR1 and CDR2 (germline): LGHDT, YNNKEL (reference sequence). CDR3 in amino acids: CASSQVLAALGPGNTIYF. CDR3 in DNA: TGTGCCAGCAGCCAAGTGCTGGCAGCATTGGGTCCTGGAAACACCATATATTTT.

The chain has TRBV19 and TRBJ1-6, with 7 positions matching TRBD1. Germline trimming cut 3 bases from V and 9 bases from J; bases unmatched to any gene: 8. Per the germline V gene, CDR1 is LNHDA and CDR2 is SQIVND (reference sequence). CDR3 length equals 15 residues. The CDR3 DNA sequence: TGTGCCAGTAGTATGACAGGGAAGCCGATTTCACCCCTCCACTTT. This sequence encodes CASSMTGKPISPLHF.